This T cell receptor beta chain came from a study of T cell responses to AZD1222 COVID-19 vaccine. Data came from immunoSEQ multiplex PCR; TCRdb stores just in-frame clones and leaves some out. The sample holds around 110,000 clones, about 90% seen once. The input for sequencing was peripheral blood, taken 28 days after the second AZD1222 dose. This clonotype was obtained from an adult who received the AZD1222 COVID-19 vaccine.

The CDR3 sequence: CASRTEPQETQYF. The DNA of the CDR3 is TGTGCCAGCAGGACAGAGCCCCAAGAGACCCAGTACTTC. The chain couples TRBV2 to TRBJ2-5, with a weak D call TRBD1 (5 bases). The ends were cut back, 6 bases at V and 1 base at J, with 9 bases in the middle. Germline assignment: CDR1 SNHLY and CDR2 FYNNEI. The CDR3 totals 13 residues. The variable domain in full, with the rest retrieved from reference TRBV2 and TRBJ2-5, is EPEVTQTPSHQVTQMGQEVILRCVPISNHLYFYWYRQILGQKVEFLVSFYNNEISEKSEIFDDQFSVERPDGSNFTLKIRSTKLEDSAMYFCASRTEPQETQYFGPGTRLLVL.